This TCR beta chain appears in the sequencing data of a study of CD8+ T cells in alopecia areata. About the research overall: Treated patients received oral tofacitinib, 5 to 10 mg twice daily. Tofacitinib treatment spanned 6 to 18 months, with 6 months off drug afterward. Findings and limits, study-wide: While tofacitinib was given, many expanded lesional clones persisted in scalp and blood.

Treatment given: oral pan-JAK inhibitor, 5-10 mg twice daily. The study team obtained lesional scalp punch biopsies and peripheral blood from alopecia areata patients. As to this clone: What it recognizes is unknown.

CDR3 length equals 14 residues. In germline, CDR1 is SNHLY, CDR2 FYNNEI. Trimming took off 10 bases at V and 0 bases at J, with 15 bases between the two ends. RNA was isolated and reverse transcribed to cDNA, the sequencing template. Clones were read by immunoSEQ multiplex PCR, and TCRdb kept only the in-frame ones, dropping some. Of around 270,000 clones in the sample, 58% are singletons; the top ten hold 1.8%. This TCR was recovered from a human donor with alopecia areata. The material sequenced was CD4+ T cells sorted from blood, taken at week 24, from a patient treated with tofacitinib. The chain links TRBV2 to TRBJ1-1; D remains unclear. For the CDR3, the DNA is TGTGCCAACCTCCCGACACTTTTGAACACTGAAGCTTTCTTT. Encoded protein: CANLPTLLNTEAFF.